Each of the 28 T cell receptor beta chains below was sequenced from the same sample in a study of regulatory T cells in long-lasting Graves disease. Investigators prepared the TCR beta libraries by applying iRepertoire HTBI primers and Arm-PCR of CDR3 regions. TCRdb called the multiplex PCR reads again in MiXCR, with one record for every CDR3 protein. The data show around 400,000 distinct CDR3 sequences, approximately 25% seen once. The time point was: persistent/refractory GD, antithyroid drugs over 5 years with positive TRAb. Following extraction of RNA from PBMCs, that RNA was used to make the TCR library. Source: peripheral blood mononuclear cells (PBMCs), taken when the disease was refractory, from a patient treated with antithyroid drugs. The receptors stem from a woman aged 40 to 55 with Graves disease.

This clonotype came up many times. The CDR3 sequence: CASSLGTLTYEQYF. The CDR3 coding sequence is TGTGCCAGCAGCTTGGGGACCTTGACCTACGAGCAGTACTTC. The chain uses TRBV7-8 and TRBJ2-7; D is perhaps TRBD1 or TRBD2 (5 bases each). The CDR3 is 14 residues long. CDR1 is SGHVS and CDR2 is FQNEAQ in the germline V gene. V lost 3 bases, J lost 2 bases, and 11 bases lay in between.

This clonotype came up a few times. The rearrangement links TRBV6-2 or TRBV6-3 to TRBJ2-4, with 9 bases aligning to TRBD1. The CDR3 is 15 amino acids. The ends lost 2 bases at V and 8 bases at J; junction bases unmatched: 7. Per germline, CDR1 MNHEY and CDR2 SVGEGT. The CDR3 DNA follows: TGTGCCAGCAGTTACCGATGGACAGGGGAGCACATTCAGTACTTC. This codes for CASSYRWTGEHIQYF.

This clonotype occurred many times. The chain employs TRBV28 and TRBJ1-1, with D uncertain. This CDR3 is 13 amino acids long. Germline CDR1 and CDR2: MDHEN and SYDVKM. V gave up 2 bases and J gave up 4 bases, with 8 bases separating them. The CDR3, as DNA: TGTGCCAGCAGTTTAAGCAGTGGCACTGAAGCTTTCTTT. Translated, it gives CASSLSSGTEAFF.

This clonotype occurred many times. V and J are TRBV28 and TRBJ2-7; 12 positions match TRBD1. V lost 3 bases to trimming and J lost 7 bases; unmatched junction nucleotides: 7. The CDR3 extends over 15 amino acids. Germline-derived CDR1 and CDR2 are MDHEN and SYDVKM. The CDR3 protein is CASSFWGQGAGEQYF. The CDR3, as DNA: TGTGCCAGCAGTTTTTGGGGACAGGGGGCGGGGGAGCAGTACTTC.

This clonotype was seen more than once but under ten times. The rearrangement joins TRBV28 to TRBJ2-7; D remains unclear. Trimming removed 6 bases at V and 7 bases at J, with 10 bases between. CDR1 and CDR2 from the germline V gene are MDHEN and SYDVKM. This CDR3 contains 11 residues. CDR3 in DNA: TGTGCCAGCAGCCCCTGGGGTGAGCAGTACTTC. It translates to CASSPWGEQYF.

The chain is built from TRBV20-1 and TRBJ2-2; D is uncertain. Germline V gene sequence: CDR1 DFQATT, CDR2 SNEGSKA (reference sequence). V was pared by 5 bases and J by 6 bases, with 10 bases between. The CDR3 loop spans 12 amino acids. Here the CDR3 DNA reads TGCAGTGCTCTACTTAGTCCCGGGGAGCTGTTTTTT. Translated, it gives CSALLSPGELFF.

In nucleotides, the CDR3 is TGTGCCAGCTCACCAACAGGGGTGAGAGGCACTGAAGCTTTCTTT. Translation: CASSPTGVRGTEAFF. The rearrangement joins TRBV18 to TRBJ1-1, with 7 nucleotides matching TRBD1. V shed 2 bases, J shed 4 bases, and the junction held 7 bases outside the gene matches. The CDR3 is 15 residues long. CDR1 KGHSH and CDR2 LQKENI come from the germline V gene.

This clonotype was seen a few times. The gene calls are TRBV6-1 and TRBJ2-7, with D hard to call. CDR1 is MNHNS and CDR2 is SASEGT in the germline V gene. Between the trimmed V and J ends, which lost 6 bases and 0 bases, there was a span of 15 bases. The CDR3 extends over 15 amino acids. This CDR3 is CASRRSGRSSYEQYF. DNA for the CDR3: TGTGCCAGCAGGAGGTCCGGACGGAGCTCCTACGAGCAGTACTTC.

In its sample, this clonotype was seen many times. The CDR3 nucleotides are TGTGCCAGCAGCCAGAGAGGGGGACGGTCACCCCTCCACTTT. Translating gives CASSQRGGRSPLHF. The chain links TRBV12-3 or TRBV12-4 to TRBJ1-6; D perhaps matches TRBD1 (6 bases). The CDR3 is 14 amino acids. Trimming removed 6 bases from V and 10 bases from J, with 16 bases in between.

The CDR3 DNA sequence: TGCAGCGTTGTTTTGGGGGCGGGAGTCTCCTACGAGCAGTACTTC. Amino acids: CSVVLGAGVSYEQYF. The genes are TRBV29-1 and TRBJ2-7, with D possibly matching TRBD2 (7 bases). The V and J ends lost 4 bases and 0 bases respectively, with 16 bases between them. The CDR3 consists of 15 residues. The V gene's germline CDR1 is SQVTM and CDR2 ANQGSEA.

This clonotype was picked up a small number of times. The chain is built from TRBV7-9 and TRBJ1-6; 7 bases are shared with TRBD1. V lost 0 bases, J lost 7 bases, and 0 bases stayed unmatched. In germline, CDR1 is SEHNR, CDR2 FQNEAQ (reference sequence). The CDR3 covers 14 residues. The CDR3 sequence is CASSLAQGNSPLHF. The CDR3 DNA reads as TGTGCCAGCAGCTTAGCACAGGGGAATTCACCCCTCCACTTT.

The sample holds many counts of this clonotype. J is TRBJ1-6 and V is TRBV28, with D perhaps matching TRBD1 (6 bases). Germline CDR1 MDHEN, CDR2 SYDVKM. This CDR3 comprises 14 residues. The V and J ends lost 7 bases and 6 bases respectively, with 13 bases between them. CDR3 bases: TGTGCCAGCACACAGGGACAAACTAATTCACCCCTCCACTTT. Protein sequence: CASTQGQTNSPLHF.

The V gene is TRBV20-1, the J gene TRBJ1-6, with D possibly TRBD1 on 5 matching bases. The V end was cut by 0 bases, the J end by 0 bases, with 9 bases between. CDR3 length: 16 residues. Germline V lookup: CDR1 DFQATT, CDR2 SNEGSKA (reference sequence). The CDR3 DNA reads as TGCAGTGCTAGAGACAGGGAGGGCTCCTATAATTCACCCCTCCACTTT. Translation: CSARDREGSYNSPLHF.

This clonotype was observed many times. This chain uses TRBV6-1 with TRBJ2-5; 11 bases map to TRBD2. V lost 5 bases, J lost 1 base, and 3 bases stayed unmatched. The germline CDR1 and CDR2 sequences are MNHNS and SASEGT. The CDR3 has 15 amino acids. The CDR3 here is CASSRGLAVQETQYF. As DNA, the CDR3 is TGTGCCAGCAGTAGGGGACTAGCGGTCCAAGAGACCCAGTACTTC.

Concerning this clonotype itself: This clone may be a read error of a much larger clone one base away. J is TRBJ2-7 and V is TRBV28; D remains ambiguous. The CDR3 is 12 residues long. Germline V lookup: CDR1 MDHEN, CDR2 SYDVKM. CDR3 DNA: TGTGCCAGCGGTTTCCCGTTATACGAGCAGTACTTC. Translation gives CASGFPLYEQYF.

This clonotype was recorded a few times. The chain carries TRBV29-1 and TRBJ2-3; tentative D call: TRBD1 (7 bases). This CDR3 spans 14 amino acids. Germline V gene data show CDR1 as SQVTM and CDR2 as ANQGSEA. The ends were cut back, 4 bases at V and 0 bases at J, with 11 bases in the middle. The CDR3 reads CSVGGTESTDTQYF. CDR3 DNA: TGCAGCGTTGGCGGGACAGAAAGCACAGATACGCAGTATTTT.

This clonotype has at least ten counts. Here the CDR3 reads CASSEVILGGFNTGELFF. Written as DNA, the CDR3 is TGTGCCAGCAGTGAAGTGATATTGGGAGGATTCAACACCGGGGAGCTGTTTTTT. The chain uses TRBV2 and TRBJ2-2; possibly TRBD2 for D (6 bases). This CDR3 has 18 amino acids. CDR1 is SNHLY, CDR2 FYNNEI, per germline. V lost 1 base, J lost 2 bases, and 17 bases lay in between.

The gene calls are TRBV29-1 and TRBJ2-3, with D tentatively TRBD1 (5 bases). Per germline, CDR1 SQVTM and CDR2 ANQGSEA. The CDR3 has 15 residues. Here the CDR3 DNA reads TGCACCCTAGTACAGGCCCTATGGGGCACAGATACGCAGTATTTT. Translated: CTLVQALWGTDTQYF.

The chain has TRBV28 and TRBJ2-3; D is tentatively TRBD1 or TRBD2 (5 bases each). The CDR3 is 13 residues long. The germline gives CDR1 MDHEN, CDR2 SYDVKM. The V gene lost 10 bases and the J gene lost 4 bases, with 15 bases spanning the gap. The DNA for the CDR3 is TGTGCCACAGGGACGTCCCACCCAGATACGCAGTATTTT. As protein: CATGTSHPDTQYF.

This clonotype came up many times. This sequence joins TRBV10-2 and TRBJ2-5, with D uncertain. Looked up from germline, CDR1 is WSHSY and CDR2 is SAAADI. The CDR3 sequence is 16 residues long. Trimming stripped 2 bases from V and 5 bases from J, with 18 bases between. The CDR3 loop reads CASSEPSLIIGETQYF. CDR3 coding DNA: TGCGCCAGCAGTGAGCCCTCGCTCATAATCGGGGAGACCCAGTACTTC.

A single count supports this clonotype. At one boundary the junction diverges from the germline segment, which might be a read error. The chain employs TRBV28 and TRBJ1-3; D gene ambiguous. Germline-derived CDR1 and CDR2 are MDHEN and SYDVKM. This CDR3 spans 12 amino acids. As DNA, the CDR3 is TGTGCCAGCAGAAGCTCTGGAAGCACCATATATTTT. Its translation is CASRSSGSTIYF. Complete variable domain (other parts from reference TRBV28 and TRBJ1-3): DVKVTQSSRYLVKRTGEKVFLECVQDMDHENMFWYRQDPGLGLRLIYFSYDVKMKEKGDIPEGYSVSREKKERFSLILESASTNQTSMYLCASRSSGSTIYFGEGSWLTVV.

This clonotype showed up many times. The chain has TRBV25-1 and TRBJ1-2, with 7 bases identical to TRBD1. The CDR3 extends over 15 amino acids. V was pared by 4 bases and J by 5 bases, with 10 bases of the junction left unmatched. Germline loops: CDR1 MGHDK, CDR2 SYGVNS. CDR3 region: CASSGDRAVTYGYTF. The CDR3 nucleotides read TGTGCCAGCAGTGGCGACAGGGCGGTAACTTATGGCTACACCTTC.

This clonotype has a handful of counts. J is TRBJ1-6 and V is TRBV7-2; the D gene is possibly TRBD1 (5 bases). This CDR3 spans 15 amino acids. The germline V and J ends were trimmed by 2 bases and 7 bases, with 12 bases remaining between them. Germline V CDR1 and CDR2: SGHTA, FQGNSA. In DNA form, the CDR3 reads TGTGCCAGCAGCTTAACGAAGGGGCAGAATTCACCCCTCCACTTT. It is translated as CASSLTKGQNSPLHF.

A remark on this clonotype: One junction end does not reproduce the germline sequence, and a read error may be involved. This sequence joins TRBV5-1 and TRBJ2-2, with 12 bases lining up with TRBD1. The CDR3 totals 15 residues. Germline values: CDR1 SGHRS, CDR2 YFSETQ. The CDR3 nucleotides are TGCGCCAGCAGATTGGCGGGGGACAGGGGGCAGGAGCTGTTTTTT. It yields the protein CASRLAGDRGQELFF.

This clonotype has a count of ten or more. This rearrangement joins TRBV28 to TRBJ2-7; 7 nucleotides match TRBD1. The V gene end was trimmed by 4 bases and the J gene end by 0 bases; junction bases not matched to a gene: 9. The CDR3 is 16 residues long. Germline V gives CDR1 MDHEN, CDR2 SYDVKM. The CDR3 bases are TGTGCCAGCAGTTCGTCCGGGACAGCCCACTCCTACGAGCAGTACTTC. It translates to CASSSSGTAHSYEQYF. The full variable domain, in which reference TRBV28 and TRBJ2-7 provide the parts outside the CDR3, is DVKVTQSSRYLVKRTGEKVFLECVQDMDHENMFWYRQDPGLGLRLIYFSYDVKMKEKGDIPEGYSVSREKKERFSLILESASTNQTSMYLCASSSSGTAHSYEQYFGPGTRLTVT.

This chain uses TRBV19 with TRBJ1-1; TRBD1 might be the D (5 bases). The CDR3 runs 15 residues. V was clipped by 3 bases and J by 0 bases, with 11 bases between them. Looked up from germline, CDR1 is LNHDA and CDR2 is SQIVND (reference sequence). CDR3 coding DNA: TGTGCCAGTAGTATTGGGACGGCCATGAACACTGAAGCTTTCTTT. It is translated as CASSIGTAMNTEAFF.

The chain employs TRBV28 and TRBJ1-5; D remains ambiguous. V lost 6 bases and J 0 bases, leaving 9 bases between the germline ends. CDR1 and CDR2 from the germline V gene are MDHEN and SYDVKM. The CDR3 is made up of 14 amino acids. The CDR3 nucleotides are TGTGCCAGCAGCCAAGCCGCTAGCAATCAGCCCCAGCATTTT. It is translated as CASSQAASNQPQHF.

The table lists this clonotype with a few counts. The V call is TRBV13, the J call TRBJ2-1; D perhaps matches TRBD2 (6 bases). Trimming pared 7 bases from V and 6 bases from J, leaving 16 bases between. CDR1 is PRHDT and CDR2 is FYEKMQ in the germline V gene (reference sequence). There are 14 residues in the CDR3. The chain's CDR3 is CASKETGLLNEQFF. The CDR3 region has the DNA TGTGCCAGCAAAGAGACGGGACTCCTCAATGAGCAGTTCTTC.